Sequencing of this TCR beta chain was carried out in a study of CD4 T cell repertoires in COVID-19. Study context: After nine to eleven days of IL-2 expansion, CFSE-low cells were relabeled and restimulated with other coronavirus spikes.

The germline CDR1 and CDR2 sequences are SGHRS and YFSETQ. This CDR3 contains 12 residues. V was pared by 1 base and J by 3 bases, with 3 bases between. These memory T cells were uncultured and sequenced directly after ex vivo isolation. This table comes from immunoSEQ multiplex PCR, and its TCRdb copy is limited to in-frame clones, with some not included. Of about 22,000 clones in the sample, roughly 87% are singletons; the top ten hold about 0.5%. Points from the study as a whole: Suggested intraclonal diversification: top SARS-CoV-2-reactive clonotypes appeared in two or three memory subsets. Some SARS-CoV-2 clonotypes, between 7 and 25%, recurred in SARS-CoV and/or HKU1 cultures.

Details on this clone: Its target is not known. The sample carries other DNA sequences with the same CDR3.

Sequenced here: central memory CD4+ T cells from blood, sampled before the COVID-19 pandemic. The TCR comes from a human donor who had COVID-19. The chain recombines TRBV5-1 with TRBJ2-3; no definite D call. The CDR3 DNA sequence: TGCGCCAGCAGCTTGTCGACAGATACGCAGTATTTT. Amino acids: CASSLSTDTQYF.